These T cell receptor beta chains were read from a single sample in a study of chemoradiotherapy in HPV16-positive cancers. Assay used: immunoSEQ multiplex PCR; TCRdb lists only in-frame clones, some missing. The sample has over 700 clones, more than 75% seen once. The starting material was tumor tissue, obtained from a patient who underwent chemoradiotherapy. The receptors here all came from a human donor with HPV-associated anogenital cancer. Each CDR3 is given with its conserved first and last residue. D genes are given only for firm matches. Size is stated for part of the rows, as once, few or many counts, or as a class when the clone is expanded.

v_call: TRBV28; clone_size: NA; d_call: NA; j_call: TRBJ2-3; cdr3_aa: CASSLGGHDTQYF; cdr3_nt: TGTGCCAGCAGTCTGGGGGGGCATGATACGCAGTATTTT
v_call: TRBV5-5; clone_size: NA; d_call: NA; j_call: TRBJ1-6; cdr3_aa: CASSLRWESPLHF; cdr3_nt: TGTGCCAGCAGCCTGCGGTGGGAGTCACCCCTCCACTTT
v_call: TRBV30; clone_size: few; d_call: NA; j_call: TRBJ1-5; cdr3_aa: CAWSVGPVNYQPQHF; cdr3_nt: TGTGCCTGGAGTGTAGGGCCAGTTAATTATCAGCCCCAGCATTTT
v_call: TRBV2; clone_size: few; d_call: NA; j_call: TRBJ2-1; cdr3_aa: CASLVLAGDEQFF; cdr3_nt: TGTGCCAGCCTGGTACTAGCAGGCGATGAGCAGTTCTTC
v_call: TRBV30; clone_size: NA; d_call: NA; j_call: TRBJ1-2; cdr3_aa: CAWREMTESNYGYTF; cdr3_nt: TGTGCCTGGAGGGAAATGACAGAGTCTAACTATGGCTACACCTTC
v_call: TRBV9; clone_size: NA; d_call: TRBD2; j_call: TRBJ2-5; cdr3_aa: CASSVGRGEETQYF; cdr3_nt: TGTGCCAGCAGCGTCGGGCGGGGGGAAGAGACCCAGTACTTC
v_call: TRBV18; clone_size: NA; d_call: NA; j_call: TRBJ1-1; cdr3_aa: CASSPLWGRDTEAFF; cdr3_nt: TGTGCCAGCTCACCACTATGGGGGCGGGACACTGAAGCTTTCTTT
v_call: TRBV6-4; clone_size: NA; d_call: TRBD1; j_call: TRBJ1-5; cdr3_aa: CASRNGTAVGPQHF; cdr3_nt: TGTGCCAGCAGGAACGGGACAGCCGTTGGACCCCAGCATTTT
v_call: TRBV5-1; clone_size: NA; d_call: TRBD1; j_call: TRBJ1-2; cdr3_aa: CASSLDDRENNGYTF; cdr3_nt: TGCGCCAGCAGCCTGGACGACAGGGAAAATAACGGCTACACCTTC
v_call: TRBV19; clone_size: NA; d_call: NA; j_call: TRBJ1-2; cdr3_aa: CASSIDGVPDGYTF; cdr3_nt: TGTGCCAGTAGTATAGACGGGGTACCGGATGGCTACACCTTC
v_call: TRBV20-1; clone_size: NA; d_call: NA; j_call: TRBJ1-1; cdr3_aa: CSASRAGEAFF; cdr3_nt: TGCAGTGCCAGCAGGGCAGGTGAAGCTTTCTTT
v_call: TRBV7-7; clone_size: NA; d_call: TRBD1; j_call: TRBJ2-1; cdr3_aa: CASSSGQEVANEQFF; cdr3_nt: TGTGCTAGCAGCTCGGGACAGGAGGTAGCGAATGAGCAGTTCTTC
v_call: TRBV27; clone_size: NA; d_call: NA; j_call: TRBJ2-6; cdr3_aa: CASSSRTRSESGANVLTF; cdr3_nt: TGTGCCAGCAGTTCGCGGACACGGTCGGAGTCTGGGGCCAACGTCCTGACTTTC
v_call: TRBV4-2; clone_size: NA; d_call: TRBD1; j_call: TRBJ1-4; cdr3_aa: CASSQDLTGESEKLFF; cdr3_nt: TGTGCCAGCAGCCAAGATCTGACAGGGGAGTCGGAAAAACTGTTTTTT
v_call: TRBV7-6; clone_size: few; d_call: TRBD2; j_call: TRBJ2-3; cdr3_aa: CASSAGGITDTQYF; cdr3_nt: TGTGCCAGCTCAGCGGGGGGGATCACAGATACGCAGTATTTT
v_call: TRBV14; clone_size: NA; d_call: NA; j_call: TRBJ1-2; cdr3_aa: CASSYSPRNGYTF; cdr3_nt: TGTGCCAGCAGCTACTCCCCCAGGAATGGCTACACCTTC
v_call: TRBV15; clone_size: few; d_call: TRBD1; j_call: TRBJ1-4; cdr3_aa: CATSRRTGGEKLFF; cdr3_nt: TGTGCCACCAGCAGACGGACAGGGGGTGAAAAACTGTTTTTT
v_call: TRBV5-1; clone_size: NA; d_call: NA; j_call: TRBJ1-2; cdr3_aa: CASSPRDRGSSNYGYTF; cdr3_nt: TGCGCCAGCAGCCCACGGGATCGGGGCAGCTCTAACTATGGCTACACCTTC
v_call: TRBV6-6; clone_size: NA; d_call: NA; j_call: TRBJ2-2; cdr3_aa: CASSSNRVTGELFF; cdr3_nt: TGTGCCAGCAGTTCCAACAGGGTAACCGGGGAGCTGTTTTTT
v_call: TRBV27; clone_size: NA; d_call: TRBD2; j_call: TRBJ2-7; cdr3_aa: CASSFLGGSSYEQYF; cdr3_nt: TGTGCCAGCAGTTTCCTCGGGGGGAGCTCCTACGAGCAGTACTTC
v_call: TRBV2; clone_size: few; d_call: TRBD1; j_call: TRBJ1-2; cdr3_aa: CASSDALGQGNGYTF; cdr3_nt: TGTGCCAGCAGTGACGCTCTGGGACAGGGGAACGGCTACACCTTC
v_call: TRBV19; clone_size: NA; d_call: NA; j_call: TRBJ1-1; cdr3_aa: CASSPGPRKLNTEAFF; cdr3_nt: TGTGCCAGTAGTCCAGGTCCCCGAAAACTGAACACTGAAGCTTTCTTT
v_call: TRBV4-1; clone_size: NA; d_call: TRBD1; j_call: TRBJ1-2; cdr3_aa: CASSRTGTDNYGYTF; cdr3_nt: TGCGCCAGCAGCCGAACCGGGACAGATAACTATGGCTACACCTTC
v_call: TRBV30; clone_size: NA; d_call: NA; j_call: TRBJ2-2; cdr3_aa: CAWSVSLTGELFF; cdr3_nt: TGTGCCTGGAGTGTATCGCTCACCGGGGAGCTGTTTTTT
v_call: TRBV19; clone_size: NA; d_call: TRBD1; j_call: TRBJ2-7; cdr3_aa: CASNTGVGYEQYF; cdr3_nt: TGTGCCAGCAACACAGGGGTGGGGTACGAGCAGTACTTC
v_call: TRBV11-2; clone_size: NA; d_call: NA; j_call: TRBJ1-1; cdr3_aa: CASSFSRNTEAFF; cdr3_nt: TGTGCCAGCAGCTTTTCAAGAAACACTGAAGCTTTCTTT
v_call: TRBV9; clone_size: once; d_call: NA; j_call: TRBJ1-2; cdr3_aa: CASSPAPGGHGYTF; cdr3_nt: TGTGCCAGCAGCCCCGCCCCGGGGGGCCATGGCTACACCTTC
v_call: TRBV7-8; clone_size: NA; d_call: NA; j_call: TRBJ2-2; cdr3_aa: CASSLGGGGPTGELFF; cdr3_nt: TGTGCCAGCAGCTTAGGAGGTGGGGGCCCCACCGGGGAGCTGTTTTTT
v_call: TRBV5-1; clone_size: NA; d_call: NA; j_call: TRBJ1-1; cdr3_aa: CASSDRTANTEAFF; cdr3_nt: TGCGCCAGCAGCGACCGGACAGCGAACACTGAAGCTTTCTTT
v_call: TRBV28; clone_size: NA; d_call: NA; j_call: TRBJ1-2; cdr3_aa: CASSPPGYGYTF; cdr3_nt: TGTGCCAGCAGCCCCCCGGGCTATGGCTACACCTTC
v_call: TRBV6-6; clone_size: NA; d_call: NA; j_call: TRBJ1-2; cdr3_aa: CASSQGKGDGYTF; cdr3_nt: TGTGCCAGCTCCCAGGGGAAAGGGGATGGCTACACCTTC
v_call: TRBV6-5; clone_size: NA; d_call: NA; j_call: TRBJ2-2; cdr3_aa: CASSGATTGELFF; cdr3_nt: TGTGCCAGCAGCGGGGCGACCACCGGGGAGCTGTTTTTT
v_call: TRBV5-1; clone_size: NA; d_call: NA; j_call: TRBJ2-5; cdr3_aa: CASSFGGRDGETQYF; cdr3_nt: TGCGCCAGCAGTTTTGGGGGCAGGGATGGAGAGACCCAGTACTTC
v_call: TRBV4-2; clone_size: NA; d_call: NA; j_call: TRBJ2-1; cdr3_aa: CASSQETANEQFF; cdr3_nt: TGTGCCAGCAGCCAAGAGACAGCAAATGAGCAGTTCTTC
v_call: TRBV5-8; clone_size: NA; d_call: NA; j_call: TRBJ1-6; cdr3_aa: CASSFSGRDNSPLHF; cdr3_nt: TGTGCCAGCAGCTTTTCGGGACGGGATAATTCACCCCTCCACTTT
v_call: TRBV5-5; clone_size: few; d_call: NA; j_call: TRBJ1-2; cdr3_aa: CASSLYSVGYGYTF; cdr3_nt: TGTGCCAGCAGCTTGTACTCGGTGGGCTATGGCTACACCTTC
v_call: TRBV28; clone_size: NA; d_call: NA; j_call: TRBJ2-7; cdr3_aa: CASSRVAGEQYF; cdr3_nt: TGTGCCAGCTCCCGGGTGGCGGGGGAGCAGTACTTC
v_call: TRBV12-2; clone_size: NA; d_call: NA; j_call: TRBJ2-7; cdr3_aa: CASRLASERTYEQYF; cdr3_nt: TGTGCAAGTCGCTTAGCTTCCGAACGGACCTACGAGCAGTACTTC
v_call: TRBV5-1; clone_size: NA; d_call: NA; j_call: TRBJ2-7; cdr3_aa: CASSFGPAYEQYF; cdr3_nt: TGCGCCAGCAGCTTTGGCCCGGCGTACGAGCAGTACTTC
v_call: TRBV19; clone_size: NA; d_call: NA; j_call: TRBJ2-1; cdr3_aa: CASSAAGTHNEQFF; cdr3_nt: TGTGCCAGTTCAGCGGCGGGGACTCACAATGAGCAGTTCTTC
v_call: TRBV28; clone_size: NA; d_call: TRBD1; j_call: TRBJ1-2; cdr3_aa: CASSYYVTGGDGYTF; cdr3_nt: TGTGCCAGCAGTTACTATGTTACAGGGGGCGATGGCTACACCTTC
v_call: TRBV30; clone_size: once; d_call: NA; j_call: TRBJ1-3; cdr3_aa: CAWVVRGGNTIYF; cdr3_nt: TGTGCCTGGGTCGTTAGGGGTGGAAACACCATATATTTT
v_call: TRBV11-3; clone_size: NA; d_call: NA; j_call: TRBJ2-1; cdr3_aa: CASSLTVDEQFF; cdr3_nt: TGTGCCAGCAGCTTAACTGTTGATGAGCAGTTCTTC
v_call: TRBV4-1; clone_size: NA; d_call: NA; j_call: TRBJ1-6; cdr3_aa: CASSPTRDLYNSPLHF; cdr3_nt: TGCGCCAGCAGCCCCACCCGAGACCTGTATAATTCACCCCTCCACTTT
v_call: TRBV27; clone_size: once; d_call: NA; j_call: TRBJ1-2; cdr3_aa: CASSLSAGPSGYTF; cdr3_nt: TGTGCCAGCAGTTTATCTGCTGGACCCAGCGGCTACACCTTC
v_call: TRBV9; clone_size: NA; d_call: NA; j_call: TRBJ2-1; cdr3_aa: CASSVVASRPNEQFF; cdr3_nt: TGTGCCAGCAGCGTAGTAGCTAGCCGGCCCAATGAGCAGTTCTTC
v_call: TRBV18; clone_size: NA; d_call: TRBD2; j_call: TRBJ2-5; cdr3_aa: CASSPPSGGETQYF; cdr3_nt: TGTGCCAGCTCACCACCGTCGGGGGGGGAGACCCAGTACTTC
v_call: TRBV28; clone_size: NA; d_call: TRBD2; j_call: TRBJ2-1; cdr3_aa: CASRLAGTNEQFF; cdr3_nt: TGTGCCAGCAGACTAGCGGGGACCAATGAGCAGTTCTTC
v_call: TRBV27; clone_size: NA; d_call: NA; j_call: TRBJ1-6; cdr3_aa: CASTSGTWAGSPLHF; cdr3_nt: TGTGCCAGCACATCGGGGACCTGGGCAGGGTCACCCCTCCACTTT
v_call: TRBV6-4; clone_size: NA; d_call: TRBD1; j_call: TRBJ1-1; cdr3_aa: CASSSRQGIAFF; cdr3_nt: TGTGCCAGCAGCAGCAGACAGGGGATCGCTTTCTTT
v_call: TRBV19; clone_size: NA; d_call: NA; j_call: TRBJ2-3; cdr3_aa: CASSKPPGHLTSTDTQYF; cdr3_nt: TGTGCCAGTAGTAAACCCCCGGGACACCTCACTAGCACAGATACGCAGTATTTT
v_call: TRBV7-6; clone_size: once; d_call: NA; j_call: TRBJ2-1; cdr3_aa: CASSLGSSGAQFF; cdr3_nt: TGTGCCAGCAGCTTAGGATCAAGTGGCGCGCAGTTCTTC
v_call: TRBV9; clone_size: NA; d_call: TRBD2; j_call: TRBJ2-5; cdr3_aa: CASSVEAGGPGETQYF; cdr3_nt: TGTGCCAGCAGCGTAGAGGCGGGGGGCCCGGGAGAGACCCAGTACTTC
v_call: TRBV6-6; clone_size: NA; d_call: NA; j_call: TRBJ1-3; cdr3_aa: CASRGTDFTIYF; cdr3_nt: TGTGCCAGCAGGGGGACGGATTTTACCATATATTTT
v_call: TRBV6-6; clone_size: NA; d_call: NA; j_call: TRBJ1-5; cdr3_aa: CASSYSGGSNQPQHF; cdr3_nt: TGTGCCAGCAGTTACTCAGGGGGGTCCAATCAGCCCCAGCATTTT
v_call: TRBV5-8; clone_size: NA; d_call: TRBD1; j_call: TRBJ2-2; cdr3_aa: CASRRGQGNTGELFF; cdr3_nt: TGTGCCAGCAGACGTGGACAGGGGAACACCGGGGAGCTGTTTTTT
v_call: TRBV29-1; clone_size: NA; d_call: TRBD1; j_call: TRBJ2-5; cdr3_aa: CSVGTGSQTETQYF; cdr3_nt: TGCAGCGTCGGGACAGGGTCGCAAACGGAGACCCAGTACTTC
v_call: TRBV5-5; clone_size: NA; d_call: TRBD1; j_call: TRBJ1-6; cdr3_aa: CASSFLGQVNSPLHF; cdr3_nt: TGTGCCAGCAGCTTTCTGGGACAGGTTAATTCACCCCTCCACTTT
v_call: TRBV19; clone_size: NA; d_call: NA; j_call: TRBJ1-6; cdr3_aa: CASRIGGSYNSPLHF; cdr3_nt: TGTGCCAGTAGGATCGGGGGCTCCTATAATTCACCCCTCCACTTT
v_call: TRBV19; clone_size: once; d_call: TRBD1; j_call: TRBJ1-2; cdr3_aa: CASSILGQGGYYGYTF; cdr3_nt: TGTGCCAGTAGTATTTTGGGCCAGGGGGGCTACTATGGCTACACCTTC